Included here is one T cell receptor (beta chain) sequence, with context. Its antigen is not known. This entry belongs to a study of cytomegalovirus exposure and HLA in healthy donors. Points from the study as a whole: Both high specificity and high sensitivity reportedly marked the classifier's diagnosis of cytomegalovirus status. Three chains tied to CMV proved CMV antigen-specific in vitro.

PCR was performed using 60 Vbeta and 13 Jbeta primers. Clones were sequenced by immunoSEQ multiplex PCR, and TCRdb holds only the in-frame ones, with some missing. The repertoire has roughly 100,000 clones, over 80% of them found once; the top ten carry 6.5% to 7%. With V trimmed by 1 base and J by 10 bases, 7 bases remained unmatched. Per the germline V gene, CDR1 is SGHRS and CDR2 is YFSETQ. The CDR3 spans 16 residues. V gene TRBV5-1 combines with J gene TRBJ2-1; 14 nucleotides agree with TRBD2. The receptor's source is a man aged 30 to 45 in good health and CMV-seropositive. Sequenced sample: PBMCs. The CDR3: CASSLMGLAGAGEQFF. The CDR3 coding sequence is TGCGCCAGCAGCTTGATGGGACTAGCGGGGGCGGGGGAGCAGTTCTTC. Full variable domain (outside the CDR3, taken from reference TRBV5-1 and TRBJ2-1): KAGVTQTPRYLIKTRGQQVTLSCSPISGHRSVSWYQQTPGQGLQFLFEYFSETQRNKGNFPGRFSGRQFSNSRSEMNVSTLELGDSALYLCASSLMGLAGAGEQFFGPGTRLTVL.